The 16 T cell receptor beta chains reported below all come from one sample, sequenced in a study of post-analysis software for immune sequencing data. Unique-molecular-identifier-tagged TCR beta cDNA libraries were used. From the PCR reads, TCRdb called clonotypes with MiXCR, one entry per CDR3 protein. Seen here are fewer than 850,000 distinct CDR3 sequences, 25% to 30% observed once, and the top ten hold around 0.56%. These receptors have no known antigen. Study observations and caveats: The study found TRBV5-6, TRBV5-1 and TRBV20-1 among five or six TRBV segments more frequent in patients than controls.

Sequenced: blood. The source is a girl between 10 and 17 years old with multiple sclerosis.

This clonotype was counted a few times. The genes are TRBV6-5 and TRBJ2-5; no definite D call. The germline gives CDR1 MNHEY, CDR2 SVGAGI. CDR3 size: 12 residues. Trimming cost V 2 bases and J 9 bases, with 10 bases left between them. CDR3 residues: CASSYADWPQYF. As DNA, the CDR3 is TGTGCCAGCAGTTACGCGGATTGGCCCCAGTACTTC.

The V call is TRBV10-3, the J call TRBJ1-5; a weak D match, TRBD1 (5 bases). CDR1 is ENHRY and CDR2 is SYGVKD in the germline V gene. Between the trimmed V and J ends, which lost 6 bases and 4 bases, there was a span of 19 bases. This CDR3 has 16 residues. The CDR3 DNA reads as TGTGCCATCAGGAATCTCCCCAGGGAAATAAATCAGCCCCAGCATTTT. Its translation: CAIRNLPREINQPQHF.

V usage is TRBV6-5 and J usage is TRBJ1-1; no reliable D call. The germline CDR1 and CDR2 sequences are MNHEY and SVGAGI. V lost 5 bases, J lost 5 bases, and 9 bases lay in between. This CDR3 comprises 12 residues. In DNA form, the CDR3 reads TGTGCCAGCAGTACGGAGAGGACTGAAGCTTTCTTT. It codes for CASSTERTEAFF.

This clonotype was counted ten times or more. The V and J genes are TRBV7-2 and TRBJ2-7; no clear D gene. V dropped 5 bases and J dropped 3 bases, with 17 bases sitting between them. Germline V lookup: CDR1 SGHTA, CDR2 FQGNSA. CDR3 length equals 15 residues. In DNA form, the CDR3 reads TGTGCCAGCAGCCCACGGCAGTTAAGAAGCTACGAGCAGTACTTC. It is translated as CASSPRQLRSYEQYF.

The V call is TRBV7-8, the J call TRBJ2-7; possibly TRBD2 for D (6 bases). V lost 7 bases to trimming and J lost 4 bases, with 11 bases between them. The CDR3 loop spans 12 amino acids. Germline CDR1 is SGHVS and CDR2 is FQNEAQ. The DNA for the CDR3 is TGTGCCAGCAACAGTGGGGGGTACGAGCAGTACTTC. Its protein product is CASNSGGYEQYF.

The rearrangement uses TRBV6-5 and TRBJ2-7, with D tentatively TRBD2 (5 bases). Germline V CDR1 and CDR2: MNHEY, SVGAGI. With 5 bases removed from V and 5 bases from J, the gap between germline ends came to 13 bases. This CDR3 region has 13 residues. In nucleotides, the CDR3 is TGTGCCAGCAGTCGGGGTCGTGGCGACGAGCAGTACTTC. Translation: CASSRGRGDEQYF.

The chain uses TRBV6-5 and TRBJ1-1; a weak D match, TRBD1 (5 bases). CDR3 length: 14 amino acids. Trimming shortened V by 2 bases and J by 0 bases, and 7 bases separated the two germline ends. From germline, CDR1 is MNHEY and CDR2 SVGAGI. The DNA of the CDR3 is TGTGCCAGCAGTTACGGGGGGATGAACACTGAAGCTTTCTTT. Translation gives CASSYGGMNTEAFF.

The rearrangement joins TRBV20-1 to TRBJ2-3; the D is unclear. Trimming took off 3 bases at V and 2 bases at J, with 6 bases between the two ends. This CDR3 is 12 amino acids long. The germline V gene encodes CDR1 DFQATT and CDR2 SNEGSKA (reference sequence). This CDR3 is CSARLTTDTQYF. In DNA, the CDR3 is TGCAGTGCTAGGTTGACCACAGATACGCAGTATTTT.

This clonotype was seen a few times. The chain is built from TRBV10-3 and TRBJ2-7; TRBD2 matches 12 bases. From germline, CDR1 is ENHRY and CDR2 SYGVKD. The CDR3 is 15 residues long. Trimming at V came to 10 bases and at J to 3 bases, leaving 10 bases not matched to a gene. This CDR3 reads CATVEPTSGSYEQYF. The CDR3, as DNA: TGTGCCACCGTGGAACCGACTAGCGGGAGCTACGAGCAGTACTTC.

The CDR3: CASSREGSQPQHF. In DNA, the CDR3 is TGTGCCAGCAGCCGAGAGGGGAGTCAGCCCCAGCATTTT. The chain recombines TRBV7-9 with TRBJ1-5, with D possibly TRBD1 on 5 matching bases. V lost 5 bases, J lost 6 bases, and 11 bases lay in between. The germline V gene encodes CDR1 SEHNR and CDR2 FQNEAQ (reference sequence). This CDR3 contains 13 residues.

As concerns this clonotype: The junction and the germline gene differ at one end; a read error may be behind it. The chain couples TRBV5-1 to TRBJ2-1; the D is unclear. The CDR3 spans 15 residues. Germline lookup yields CDR1 SGHRS and CDR2 YFSETQ. The CDR3 region has the DNA TGCGCCAGCAGCTCGGAAGAACAAATTCGCAATGAGCAATTCTTC. Its translation is CASSSEEQIRNEQFF.

The rearrangement uses TRBV7-2 and TRBJ2-7, with D perhaps being TRBD1 or TRBD2 (5 bases each). Near its end, the DNA agrees better with TRBJ2-5, so the J call may be wrong. The germline gives CDR1 SGHTA, CDR2 FQGNSA. This CDR3 has 14 residues. CDR3 residues: CASSLARGPETQYF. Written as DNA, the CDR3 is TGTGCCAGCAGCTTAGCCCGGGGCCCTGAGACCCAGTACTTC.

The V and J genes are TRBV11-3 and TRBJ2-1; D is unresolved. The CDR3 consists of 14 residues. The V gene's germline CDR1 is SGHNT and CDR2 YENEEA. V gave up 0 bases and J gave up 5 bases, with 8 bases separating them. CDR3 DNA: TGTGCCAGCAGCTTAGATGACCGGGACAATGAGCAGTTCTTC. This encodes CASSLDDRDNEQFF. Supplemented by reference TRBV11-3 and TRBJ2-1, the full variable domain reads EAGVVQSPRYKIIEKKQPVAFWCNPISGHNTLYWYLQNLGQGPELLIRYENEEAVDDSQLPKDRFSAERLKGVDSTLKIQPAELGDSAVYLCASSLDDRDNEQFFGPGTRLTVL.

Many counts were recorded for this clonotype. The chain is built from TRBV7-2 and TRBJ2-5, with D possibly matching TRBD2 (5 bases). Deletions cut 4 bases from V and 5 bases from J, with 20 bases between. Looked up from germline, CDR1 is SGHTA and CDR2 is FQGNSA. This CDR3 region has 16 residues. The CDR3 nucleotides read TGTGCCAGCAGCTCGGGGTCTTCCCATGGGGATGAGACCCAGTACTTC. Residues: CASSSGSSHGDETQYF.

This chain connects TRBV5-5 to TRBJ2-4; D is uncertain. CDR1 SGHKS and CDR2 YYEKEE come from the germline V gene (reference sequence). V was shortened by 2 bases and J by 0 bases, with 12 bases between the two germline ends. This CDR3 comprises 16 residues. For the CDR3, the DNA is TGTGCCAGCAGCTTTCAAGGGCCCATAGCCAAAAACATTCAGTACTTC. Encoded protein: CASSFQGPIAKNIQYF. Looking up the rest from reference TRBV5-5 and TRBJ2-4 gives the full variable domain: DAGVTQSPTHLIKTRGQQVTLRCSPISGHKSVSWYQQVLGQGPQFIFQYYEKEERGRGNFPDRFSARQFPNYSSELNVNALLLGDSALYLCASSFQGPIAKNIQYFGAGTRLSVL.

The gene calls are TRBV6-5 and TRBJ1-5; D is perhaps TRBD1 (6 bases). Germline lookup yields CDR1 MNHEY and CDR2 SVGAGI. Trimming pared 4 bases from V and 4 bases from J, leaving 14 bases between. CDR3 size: 15 residues. CDR3 DNA: TGTGCCAGCAGTTCCTTCGGGACACCGAATCAGCCCCAGCATTTT. Protein product: CASSSFGTPNQPQHF.